Listed here are 28 T cell receptor beta chains from one sample, sequenced in a study of T cell responses to AZD1222 COVID-19 vaccine. The method was immunoSEQ multiplex PCR; TCRdb's version includes in-frame clones alone and lacks a portion of them. The sample gives approximately 180,000 clones, approximately 92% of which show up once; around 1% is in the top ten. The sample in question was peripheral blood, obtained 28 days after the second dose of the MenACWY control vaccine. All receptors come from an adult who received the MenACWY meningococcal vaccine as a control.

V is TRBV9 and J is TRBJ1-6; D not certain. Trimming took off 0 bases at V and 0 bases at J, with 7 bases between the two ends. This CDR3 has 16 amino acids. CDR1 SGDLS and CDR2 YYNGEE come from the germline V gene. CDR3 sequence reads: CASSVAWSSYNSPLHF. In DNA form, the CDR3 reads TGTGCCAGCAGCGTAGCTTGGAGCTCCTATAATTCACCCCTCCACTTT.

The chain couples TRBV7-9 to TRBJ2-3; D could derive from TRBD1 or TRBD2 (5 bases each). Germline V CDR1 and CDR2: SEHNR, FQNEAQ (reference sequence). Trimming took 3 bases from V and 6 from J, leaving 16 bases between them. CDR3 size: 15 residues. CDR3 region: CASSLGPGQADTQYF. The CDR3 nucleotides read TGTGCCAGCAGCTTGGGACCCGGGCAGGCGGATACGCAGTATTTT.

The chain combines TRBV6-5 with TRBJ1-2; unclear D gene. V lost 5 bases to trimming and J lost 0 bases, with 10 bases between them. CDR3 size: 14 residues. Per germline, CDR1 MNHEY and CDR2 SVGAGI. For the CDR3, the DNA is TGTGCCAGCAGTCGGCAGGCTACTAACTATGGCTACACCTTC. This encodes CASSRQATNYGYTF.

The gene calls are TRBV3-1 (or the pseudogene TRBV3-2) and TRBJ1-1; 9 bases fit TRBD1. The CDR3 runs 14 residues. Germline loops: CDR1 LGHDT, CDR2 YNNKEL (reference sequence). V trimming: 6 bases; J trimming: 2 bases; junction bases outside the gene matches: 4. The DNA of the CDR3 is TGTGCCAGCAGTCGACAGGGGGGAAACACTGAAGCTTTCTTT. Its translation: CASSRQGGNTEAFF.

This rearrangement joins TRBV5-8 to TRBJ2-5; 7 bases map to TRBD2. There are 14 residues in the CDR3. V shed 1 base and J 2 bases; nucleotides not matched to a gene: 2. Per germline, CDR1 SGHTS and CDR2 YDEGEE. The CDR3 DNA reads TGTGCCAGCAGCTTGTGGGGAGGGCAAGAGACCCAGTACTTC. It is translated as CASSLWGGQETQYF.

The chain combines TRBV5-5 with TRBJ2-5; 8 bases align to TRBD1. Germline V CDR1 and CDR2: SGHKS, YYEKEE (reference sequence). Unmatched junction bases numbered 6, after V lost 4 bases and J lost 1 base. This CDR3 contains 15 residues. The CDR3 DNA reads as TGTGCCAGCAGCCGATACAGGGGGGCCCAAGAGACCCAGTACTTC. Translated: CASSRYRGAQETQYF.

This sequence joins TRBV19 and TRBJ2-3; TRBD1 aligns across 8 bases. Per the germline V gene, CDR1 is LNHDA and CDR2 is SQIVND (reference sequence). The CDR3 is 13 amino acids. V lost 6 bases and J lost 14; bases outside the gene matches: 13. The CDR3 protein is CASSQQDRAVSYF. The CDR3 DNA follows: TGTGCCAGTAGCCAGCAGGACAGGGCCGTTTCGTATTTT.

The CDR3 bases are TGTGCCAGCAGCCCCCGGGACAGGGTAGAGTACGAGCAGTACTTC. Translating it yields CASSPRDRVEYEQYF. J is TRBJ2-7 and V is TRBV7-9, with 9 bases fitting TRBD1. Trimming at V came to 5 bases and at J to 4 bases, leaving 9 bases not matched to a gene. The CDR3 spans 15 residues. Germline CDR1 and CDR2: SEHNR and FQNEAQ (reference sequence). Together with reference TRBV7-9 and TRBJ2-7, the CDR3 gives the full variable domain: DTGVSQNPRHKITKRGQNVTFRCDPISEHNRLYWYRQTLGQGPEFLTYFQNEAQLEKSRLLSDRFSAERPKGSFSTLEIQRTEQGDSAMYLCASSPRDRVEYEQYFGPGTRLTVT.

The genes are TRBV7-3 and TRBJ2-5; unclear D gene. CDR3 length equals 15 residues. Germline V gives CDR1 SGHTA, CDR2 FQGTGA. Trimming left V 5 bases short and J 3 bases short, with 16 bases between. CDR3: CASSPDSLRKETQYF. CDR3 DNA: TGTGCCAGCAGCCCGGATAGTCTGCGGAAAGAGACCCAGTACTTC.

This chain's CDR3 is CASSLESGGELFF. In DNA, the CDR3 is TGTGCCAGCAGCTTAGAATCGGGCGGGGAGCTGTTTTTT. The V call is TRBV11-2, the J call TRBJ2-2, with D unclear. Trimming took off 0 bases at V and 7 bases at J, with 6 bases between the two ends. The CDR3 loop spans 13 amino acids. Germline loops: CDR1 SGHAT, CDR2 FQNNGV.

This chain joins TRBV6-6 and TRBJ1-2; 7 bases match TRBD1. The germline CDR1 and CDR2 sequences are MNHNY and SVGAGI (reference sequence). J was trimmed by 8 bases and V by 6 bases; bases with no gene match: 12. The CDR3 has 14 residues. CDR3 protein: CASSTNTGEGGYTF. Written as DNA, the CDR3 is TGTGCCAGCAGCACAAACACAGGGGAAGGGGGCTACACCTTC.

This chain links TRBV7-2 with TRBJ1-1; D is unclear. The CDR3 is made up of 14 amino acids. Germline CDR1 and CDR2: SGHTA and FQGNSA. V gave up 4 bases and J gave up 1 base, with 10 bases separating them. This chain's CDR3 is CASSSQSGNTEAFF. CDR3 bases: TGTGCCAGCAGCTCACAATCAGGGAACACTGAAGCTTTCTTT.

V and J are TRBV6-1 and TRBJ1-2; D is undetermined. This CDR3 comprises 13 residues. Germline V CDR1 and CDR2: MNHNS, SASEGT. With 2 bases removed from V and 5 bases from J, the gap between germline ends came to 9 bases. This CDR3 reads CASSEPRWYGYTF. The CDR3 region has the DNA TGTGCCAGCAGTGAACCTAGGTGGTATGGCTACACCTTC.

The CDR3 reads CASSPDFITEAFF. In nucleotides, the CDR3 is TGTGCCAGCAGCCCAGATTTTATCACTGAAGCTTTCTTT. The genes are TRBV3-1 (or the pseudogene TRBV3-2) and TRBJ1-1; D is uncertain. The CDR3 length is 13 residues. The V end was cut by 4 bases, the J end by 4 bases, with 10 bases between. Germline CDR1 reads LGHDT; CDR2 reads YNNKEL (reference sequence).

This clone was counted a single time. V usage is TRBV12-3 or TRBV12-4 and J usage is TRBJ2-4; D unclear. The CDR3 is 11 residues long. Trimming took 8 bases from V and 7 from J, leaving 9 bases between them. For the CDR3, the DNA is TGTGCCAGCGGGCAGACGAACATTCAGTACTTC. It yields the protein CASGQTNIQYF.

CDR3 residues: CASSLIPATREYNEQFF. CDR3 DNA: TGTGCCAGCAGCTTAATCCCGGCGACCCGGGAGTACAATGAGCAGTTCTTC. The V call is TRBV7-9, the J call TRBJ2-1, with a possible D match to TRBD2 (6 bases). V shed 2 bases and J shed 4 bases, with 18 bases lying between them. Germline CDR1 reads SEHNR; CDR2 reads FQNEAQ (reference sequence). The CDR3 contains 17 residues.

This clone was seen only a few times. This chain connects TRBV19 to TRBJ1-1, with 10 nucleotides matching TRBD1. With V trimmed by 7 bases and J by 5 bases, 4 bases remained unmatched. Germline assignment: CDR1 LNHDA and CDR2 SQIVND (reference sequence). The CDR3 contains 13 residues. The CDR3 spells CASTDRGRTEAFF. CDR3 sequence (DNA): TGTGCCAGTACCGACAGGGGGCGGACTGAAGCTTTCTTT. The entire variable domain, with the rest obtained from reference TRBV19 and TRBJ1-1, is as follows: DGGITQSPKYLFRKEGQNVTLSCEQNLNHDAMYWYRQDPGQGLRLIYYSQIVNDFQKGDIAEGYSVSREKKESFPLTVTSAQKNPTAFYLCASTDRGRTEAFFGQGTRLTVV.

The chain joins TRBV18 to TRBJ1-6; D uncertain. CDR1 KGHSH and CDR2 LQKENI come from the germline V gene. The germline V and J ends were trimmed by 4 bases and 10 bases, with 23 bases remaining between them. The CDR3 runs to 17 residues. This chain's CDR3 is CASSHNDRLPGESPLHF. The CDR3 DNA reads as TGTGCCAGCTCACATAACGACCGACTCCCGGGCGAATCACCCCTCCACTTT.

The rearrangement links TRBV15 to TRBJ1-6; D uncertain. Germline V gene sequence: CDR1 LNHNV, CDR2 YYDKDF (reference sequence). There are 14 residues in the CDR3. V lost 0 bases and J lost 5, with 5 bases in between. CDR3 in amino acids: CATSRDIDNSPLHF. CDR3 nucleotides: TGTGCCACCAGCAGAGATATCGATAATTCACCCCTCCACTTT.

V usage is TRBV4-2 and J usage is TRBJ1-5, with D hard to call. This CDR3 spans 15 amino acids. The V gene's germline CDR1 is LGHNA and CDR2 YNFKEQ. V shed 1 base and J shed 0 bases, with 7 bases lying between them. The DNA for the CDR3 is TGTGCCAGCAGCCAAGCGGACGCTAGCAATCAGCCCCAGCATTTT. As protein: CASSQADASNQPQHF.

The V and J genes are TRBV5-5 and TRBJ1-5, with 7 positions matching TRBD1. There are 16 residues in the CDR3. CDR1 and CDR2 from the germline V gene are SGHKS and YYEKEE (reference sequence). J was trimmed by 9 bases and V by 4 bases; bases with no gene match: 16. The CDR3 region has the DNA TGTGCCAGCAGCGAAAGTACGGGAGGGCAGGGGGGGCCCCAGCATTTT. Its protein is CASSESTGGQGGPQHF. Complete variable domain (other parts from reference TRBV5-5 and TRBJ1-5): DAGVTQSPTHLIKTRGQQVTLRCSPISGHKSVSWYQQVLGQGPQFIFQYYEKEERGRGNFPDRFSARQFPNYSSELNVNALLLGDSALYLCASSESTGGQGGPQHFGDGTRLSIL.

The chain joins TRBV7-2 to TRBJ2-1, with D uncertain. The CDR3 covers 12 residues. V shed 7 bases and J shed 9 bases, with 13 bases lying between them. CDR1 is SGHTA and CDR2 is FQGNSA in the germline V gene. The CDR3 sequence: CASNLGGGEQFF. CDR3 coding DNA: TGTGCCAGCAACCTCGGTGGTGGTGAGCAGTTCTTC.

The chain carries TRBV5-1 and TRBJ2-7; either TRBD1 or TRBD2 may supply D (5 bases each). The ends were cut back, 5 bases at V and 2 bases at J, with 17 bases in the middle. This CDR3 contains 15 residues. Per germline, CDR1 SGHRS and CDR2 YFSETQ. This CDR3 reads CASRRDRGLAYEQYF. CDR3 in DNA: TGCGCCAGCAGACGGGATCGGGGCCTCGCCTACGAGCAGTACTTC.

The V call is TRBV7-3, the J call TRBJ1-1; possible D gene TRBD1, 6 bases. Trimming removed 4 bases from V and 2 bases from J, with 14 bases in between. This CDR3 region has 15 residues. CDR1 is SGHTA, CDR2 FQGTGA, per germline. The CDR3 sequence: CASSSTQGANTEAFF. CDR3 in DNA: TGTGCCAGCAGCTCGACACAGGGTGCCAACACTGAAGCTTTCTTT.

The chain links TRBV19 to TRBJ1-2; D possibly corresponds to TRBD1 (5 bases). Per germline, CDR1 LNHDA and CDR2 SQIVND (reference sequence). The CDR3 runs 12 residues. Between the trimmed V and J ends, which lost 8 bases and 5 bases, there was a span of 12 bases. CDR3 nucleotide sequence: TGTGCCAGTGGGGGACGGCTGTATGGCTACACCTTC. It yields the protein CASGGRLYGYTF.

This clone turned up a few times. The chain is built from TRBV25-1 and TRBJ1-4; possible D gene TRBD1, 5 bases. The CDR3 length is 14 residues. V was cut by 7 bases and J by 8 bases, with 17 bases left in between. Germline loops: CDR1 MGHDK, CDR2 SYGVNS. The CDR3 is CASTPTEWGEKLFF. The DNA for the CDR3 is TGTGCCAGCACTCCCACGGAATGGGGGGAAAAACTGTTTTTT. The whole variable domain, filled in from reference TRBV25-1 and TRBJ1-4, reads EADIYQTPRYLVIGTGKKITLECSQTMGHDKMYWYQQDPGMELHLIHYSYGVNSTEKGDLSSESTVSRIRTEHFPLTLESARPSHTSQYLCASTPTEWGEKLFFGSGTQLSVL.

The chain couples TRBV5-1 to TRBJ1-2; 7 bases are a match to TRBD1. With V trimmed by 0 bases and J by 2 bases, 4 bases remained unmatched. This CDR3 is built from 15 residues. Germline CDR1 SGHRS, CDR2 YFSETQ. The chain's CDR3 is CASSLGDSGNYGYTF. The DNA of the CDR3 is TGCGCCAGCAGCTTGGGGGACAGTGGGAACTATGGCTACACCTTC.

J is TRBJ1-2 and V is TRBV18; D uncertain. Germline CDR1 and CDR2: KGHSH and LQKENI. The CDR3 length is 12 residues. Trimming pared 6 bases from V and 7 bases from J, leaving 12 bases between. As DNA, the CDR3 is TGTGCCAGCTCGCTCTACAAGGGTGGCTACACCTTC. Residues: CASSLYKGGYTF.